Presented here are 26 T cell receptor beta chains from one specimen sequenced in a study of CD8 T cell repertoires and HIV-1 epitope variants. The antigens of these receptors remain unknown. Generated by immunoSEQ multiplex PCR, the TCRdb table keeps only in-frame clones and is missing some. Among fewer than 5,000 clones listed, about 70% were seen once. Sequencing was done on a sample of cultured CD8+ T cells derived from PBMCs. These TCRs come from a male donor with HIV.

The chain is built from TRBV7-6 and TRBJ2-7; no clear D. This CDR3 has 14 amino acids. CDR1 and CDR2 (germline): SGHVS, FNYEAQ. V was shortened by 2 bases and J by 2 bases, with 10 bases between the two germline ends. CDR3 protein: CASSLTADPYEQYF. In DNA, the CDR3 is TGTGCCAGCAGCTTAACCGCAGACCCCTACGAGCAGTACTTC.

This rearrangement joins TRBV28 to TRBJ1-1, with D tentatively TRBD1 (5 bases). Germline CDR1 MDHEN, CDR2 SYDVKM. V gave up 6 bases and J gave up 1 base, with 9 bases separating them. CDR3 length: 13 amino acids. The CDR3 region has the DNA TGTGCCAGCAGCAGGGACGGGAACACTGAAGCTTTCTTT. Its translation is CASSRDGNTEAFF. Supplemented by reference TRBV28 and TRBJ1-1, the full variable domain reads DVKVTQSSRYLVKRTGEKVFLECVQDMDHENMFWYRQDPGLGLRLIYFSYDVKMKEKGDIPEGYSVSREKKERFSLILESASTNQTSMYLCASSRDGNTEAFFGQGTRLTVV.

The chain combines TRBV27 with TRBJ1-2, with D perhaps matching TRBD1 (5 bases). The CDR3 has 14 residues. V shed 3 bases and J shed 3 bases, with 11 bases lying between them. Germline CDR1 and CDR2: MNHEY and SMNVEV (reference sequence). CDR3 sequence (DNA): TGTGCCAGCAGTTTCACAAGGGACGACTATGGCTACACCTTC. It translates to CASSFTRDDYGYTF.

This rearrangement joins TRBV4-3 to TRBJ1-1; D ambiguous. CDR1 and CDR2 from the germline V gene are LGHNA and YSLEER. This CDR3 has 14 residues. V was clipped by 1 base and J by 7 bases, with 13 bases between them. The chain's CDR3 is CASSQAEGGIEAFF. The CDR3 nucleotides read TGCGCCAGCAGCCAAGCAGAGGGAGGTATTGAAGCTTTCTTT.

The chain recombines TRBV28 with TRBJ2-3, with TRBD2 identical over 16 bases. The CDR3 is made up of 20 amino acids. Germline lookup yields CDR1 MDHEN and CDR2 SYDVKM. V gave up 4 bases and J gave up 11 bases; unmatched junction bases: 21. The CDR3 region has the DNA TGTGCCAGCAGTTCCCCCGGGACTAGCGGGGGGGCCGGTCAGTACATGGGGCAGTATTTT. Its protein is CASSSPGTSGGAGQYMGQYF.

The chain employs TRBV5-1 and TRBJ2-4; the D gene is possibly TRBD1 (5 bases). Germline assignment: CDR1 SGHRS and CDR2 YFSETQ. V lost 7 bases to trimming and J lost 5 bases, with 19 bases between them. CDR3 length: 15 amino acids. CDR3 nucleotides: TGCGCCAGCGCCGACCAGCTTGGGGCGGAAAACATTCAGTACTTC. Amino acid sequence: CASADQLGAENIQYF.

The genes are TRBV4-2 and TRBJ1-2; tentative D call: TRBD1 (5 bases). The CDR3 has 14 residues. CDR1 and CDR2 from the germline V gene are LGHNA and YNFKEQ. V was cut by 3 bases and J by 5 bases, with 13 bases left in between. In DNA form, the CDR3 reads TGTGCCAGCAGCCAGGGGGACGGAGGTTATGGCTACACCTTC. It specifies CASSQGDGGYGYTF.

This clone was counted only a few times. This rearrangement joins TRBV28 to TRBJ1-5; D call uncertain. The germline V and J ends were trimmed by 3 bases and 0 bases, with 9 bases remaining between them. This CDR3 is 15 amino acids long. Germline CDR1 and CDR2: MDHEN and SYDVKM. CDR3 amino acids: CASSLEDYSNQPQHF. The CDR3 nucleotides read TGTGCCAGCAGTTTGGAGGACTATAGCAATCAGCCCCAGCATTTT. Looking up the rest from reference TRBV28 and TRBJ1-5 gives the full variable domain: DVKVTQSSRYLVKRTGEKVFLECVQDMDHENMFWYRQDPGLGLRLIYFSYDVKMKEKGDIPEGYSVSREKKERFSLILESASTNQTSMYLCASSLEDYSNQPQHFGDGTRLSIL.

Only a few counts were recorded for this clone. The CDR3 DNA sequence: TGTGCCAGCAGTTTACGGGTTTGGTACAGAGACGAGCAGTACTTC. Translated: CASSLRVWYRDEQYF. The chain combines TRBV27 with TRBJ2-7; no clear D. CDR1 MNHEY and CDR2 SMNVEV come from the germline V gene (reference sequence). This CDR3 spans 15 amino acids. V gave up 2 bases and J gave up 5 bases, with 16 bases separating them.

The gene calls are TRBV28 and TRBJ2-1; D is undetermined. CDR1 and CDR2 from the germline V gene are MDHEN and SYDVKM. With 4 bases removed from V and 4 bases from J, the gap between germline ends came to 5 bases. This CDR3 is built from 12 residues. CDR3 protein: CASSWEYNEQFF. CDR3 sequence (DNA): TGTGCCAGCAGTTGGGAATACAATGAGCAGTTCTTC.

V and J are TRBV13 and TRBJ2-2; 7 bases line up with TRBD2. Germline CDR1 and CDR2: PRHDT and FYEKMQ (reference sequence). The CDR3 is 13 residues long. J was trimmed by 0 bases and V by 8 bases; bases with no gene match: 0. The CDR3 region has the DNA TGTGCCAGCGGGAGGGCGAACACCGGGGAGCTGTTTTTT. It specifies CASGRANTGELFF.

This clone was picked up one time. The chain employs TRBV4-3 and TRBJ1-4, with D perhaps matching TRBD1 (5 bases). Germline loops: CDR1 LGHNA, CDR2 YSLEER. The CDR3 totals 15 residues. Trimming took 0 bases from V and 4 from J, leaving 9 bases between them. CDR3 nucleotide sequence: TGCGCCAGCAGCCAAGATCTGACAGATAATGAAAAACTGTTTTTT. Its translation: CASSQDLTDNEKLFF.

J is TRBJ2-7 and V is TRBV28; 8 nucleotides agree with TRBD1. Germline loops: CDR1 MDHEN, CDR2 SYDVKM. CDR3 size: 13 residues. V lost 6 bases, J lost 4 bases, and 5 bases stayed unmatched. Written as DNA, the CDR3 is TGTGCCAGCAGGACGGACAGGGAGTACGAGCAGTACTTC. Protein product: CASRTDREYEQYF. The full variable domain, its missing parts supplied by reference TRBV28 and TRBJ2-7, is DVKVTQSSRYLVKRTGEKVFLECVQDMDHENMFWYRQDPGLGLRLIYFSYDVKMKEKGDIPEGYSVSREKKERFSLILESASTNQTSMYLCASRTDREYEQYFGPGTRLTVT.

Only a few counts were recorded for this clone. This rearrangement joins TRBV27 to TRBJ1-1; D is uncertain. This CDR3 is built from 13 residues. Between the trimmed V and J ends, which lost 0 bases and 5 bases, there was a span of 7 bases. Germline V gives CDR1 MNHEY, CDR2 SMNVEV (reference sequence). The CDR3 DNA reads as TGTGCCAGCAGTTTATCCTTGGTGACTGAAGCTTTCTTT. As protein: CASSLSLVTEAFF.

The chain couples TRBV6-5 to TRBJ1-1; TRBD1 agrees at 9 bases. This CDR3 has 14 amino acids. Germline V gene sequence: CDR1 MNHEY, CDR2 SVGAGI. After removal of 6 bases from V and 6 bases from J, the junction contained 8 bases not matched to a gene. The CDR3 here is CASSPQQGAPEAFF. The CDR3 coding sequence is TGTGCCAGCAGCCCCCAACAGGGGGCCCCTGAAGCTTTCTTT.

In its sample, this clone was seen a few times. This chain connects TRBV4-3 to TRBJ2-7, with 10 bases lining up with TRBD1. The germline CDR1 and CDR2 sequences are LGHNA and YSLEER. Losses at the gene ends were 4 bases for V and 5 bases for J; bases not matched to a gene: 5. This CDR3 region has 14 residues. The CDR3 DNA reads as TGCGCCAGCAGCCCAAAAGGACAGGGGGACGAGCAGTACTTC. It is translated as CASSPKGQGDEQYF.

This clone came up once. The chain carries TRBV5-6 and TRBJ2-3; 9 bases map to TRBD1. The CDR3 sequence is 15 residues long. The germline V gene has CDR1 SGHDT and CDR2 YYEEEE. J gave up 2 bases and V 2 bases, and 3 bases lay outside the gene matches. The CDR3 spells CASSFGQGYTDTQYF. The CDR3 DNA reads TGTGCCAGCAGCTTCGGACAGGGGTACACAGATACGCAGTATTTT.

The gene calls are TRBV28 and TRBJ2-2; 13 nucleotides agree with TRBD2. The CDR3 is 17 amino acids. Trimming removed 6 bases from V and 8 bases from J; junction bases left unmatched: 12. Per the germline V gene, CDR1 is MDHEN and CDR2 is SYDVKM. The CDR3 is CASSWRRTSGSYGELFF. The CDR3 region has the DNA TGTGCCAGCAGCTGGAGGAGGACTAGCGGGAGTTATGGGGAGCTGTTTTTT.

The chain carries TRBV6-5 and TRBJ2-7; no firm D call. Per the germline V gene, CDR1 is MNHEY and CDR2 is SVGAGI. V was shortened by 4 bases and J by 2 bases, with 12 bases between the two germline ends. CDR3 length: 14 residues. CDR3 DNA sequence: TGTGCCAGCAGTTCAGATGTCTCGGCCTACGAGCAGTACTTC. Protein product: CASSSDVSAYEQYF.

The rearrangement links TRBV10-3 to TRBJ2-7; tentatively, D is TRBD1 or TRBD2 (5 bases each). Germline CDR1 reads ENHRY; CDR2 reads SYGVKD. This CDR3 comprises 13 residues. Trimming took 4 bases from V and 3 from J, leaving 10 bases between them. The CDR3 DNA reads TGTGCCATCAGTGCAAGGGACGACTACGAGCAGTACTTC. This sequence encodes CAISARDDYEQYF.

This clone was counted a few times. The chain joins TRBV7-9 to TRBJ2-7; D is uncertain. Trimming pared 4 bases from V and 10 bases from J, leaving 17 bases between. Germline V lookup: CDR1 SEHNR, CDR2 FQNEAQ (reference sequence). This CDR3 has 13 residues. The CDR3 sequence: CASSYSTARGQYF. Written as DNA, the CDR3 is TGTGCCAGCAGCTACTCGACGGCCCGAGGCCAGTACTTC.

The chain carries TRBV10-3 and TRBJ1-1, with D hard to call. Deletions cut 6 bases from V and 1 base from J, with 9 bases between. Germline V gene lookup returns CDR1 ENHRY and CDR2 SYGVKD. The CDR3 covers 13 residues. CDR3 bases: TGTGCCATCAGCCGTTCAGGGAACACTGAAGCTTTCTTT. This translates into CAISRSGNTEAFF.

The V call is TRBV6-5, the J call TRBJ1-1; D unresolved. Between the trimmed V and J ends, which lost 0 bases and 3 bases, there was a span of 5 bases. The CDR3 has 13 residues. CDR1 is MNHEY and CDR2 is SVGAGI in the germline V gene. The CDR3 loop reads CASSYSPYTEAFF. The CDR3 DNA sequence: TGTGCCAGCAGTTACTCCCCCTACACTGAAGCTTTCTTT.

The chain links TRBV7-3 to TRBJ1-1; no clear D gene. Germline values: CDR1 SGHTA, CDR2 FQGTGA. The length of the CDR3 is 13 residues. The V gene lost 6 bases and the J gene lost 1 base, with 9 bases spanning the gap. CDR3 bases: TGTGCCAGCAGTCATAACTCGAACACTGAAGCTTTCTTT. Its translation is CASSHNSNTEAFF.

The V gene is TRBV6-1, the J gene TRBJ1-2, with D possibly matching TRBD1 (6 bases). V shed 4 bases and J shed 1 base, with 22 bases lying between them. In germline, CDR1 is MNHNS, CDR2 SASEGT. The CDR3 loop spans 18 amino acids. Written as DNA, the CDR3 is TGTGCCAGCAGTGTTACAGGGTCAATCGCCCACTTTAACTATGGCTACACCTTC. Translating gives CASSVTGSIAHFNYGYTF.

The sample holds a few counts of this clone. The chain uses TRBV6-5 and TRBJ2-1; maybe TRBD1 (6 bases). The CDR3 length is 15 residues. Germline CDR1 and CDR2: MNHEY and SVGAGI. The ends were cut back, 2 bases at V and 8 bases at J, with 16 bases in the middle. The chain's CDR3 is CASSYGGRGYDEQFF. The CDR3 DNA sequence: TGTGCCAGCAGTTACGGGGGCAGGGGTTATGATGAGCAGTTCTTC.